These 8 T cell receptor beta chains were sequenced from one sample in a study of blood T cell repertoires in COVID-19. Assay: immunoSEQ multiplex PCR; the TCRdb copy retains only in-frame clones and omits some. The sample has 350,000 to 450,000 clones, around nine tenths seen once. Sequencing was performed on peripheral blood. These receptors came from a human donor in a cohort sampled during active COVID-19.

The chain recombines TRBV5-1 with TRBJ2-1; D unclear. V was trimmed by 0 bases and J by 10 bases, leaving 5 bases between them. CDR1 is SGHRS, CDR2 YFSETQ, per germline. The CDR3 sequence is 11 residues long. The CDR3 loop is CASSLAQEQFF. The CDR3 region has the DNA TGCGCCAGCAGCTTGGCCCAGGAGCAGTTCTTC.

The CDR3 region is CASSSLERESYNEQFF. The CDR3 region has the DNA TGTGCCAGCAGCTCCTTGGAGCGGGAGTCCTACAATGAGCAGTTCTTC. This sequence joins TRBV5-4 and TRBJ2-1; TRBD2 matches at 8 bases. Germline CDR1 SGHNT, CDR2 YYREEE (reference sequence). The CDR3 covers 16 residues. The V segment lost 3 bases and the J segment 1 base; nucleotides outside the gene matches: 6.

CDR3: CASSLVGGQNTEAFF. The CDR3 nucleotides are TGTGCCAGCAGCTTGGTGGGAGGCCAAAACACTGAAGCTTTCTTT. J is TRBJ1-1 and V is TRBV5-5; no reliable D call. Germline V gene sequence: CDR1 SGHKS, CDR2 YYEKEE (reference sequence). The CDR3 totals 15 residues. Trimming pared 0 bases from V and 2 bases from J, leaving 11 bases between.

The chain links TRBV30 to TRBJ2-1; 15 bases match TRBD2. The CDR3 is made up of 21 amino acids. The germline V gene has CDR1 GTSNPN and CDR2 SVGIG (reference sequence). With V trimmed by 5 bases and J by 0 bases, 17 bases remained unmatched. CDR3 protein: CAWQRDRTRTSGRASYNEQFF. CDR3 bases: TGTGCCTGGCAGCGGGACAGGACCCGGACTAGCGGGAGGGCCTCCTACAATGAGCAGTTCTTC.

The V gene is TRBV28, the J gene TRBJ2-3; D is uncertain. In germline, CDR1 is MDHEN, CDR2 SYDVKM. The CDR3 has 14 amino acids. Between the trimmed V and J ends, which lost 7 bases and 0 bases, there was a span of 11 bases. The CDR3 DNA follows: TGTGCCAGCAAGCTGAGGCTTAGCACAGATACGCAGTATTTT. It translates to CASKLRLSTDTQYF.

V usage is TRBV2 and J usage is TRBJ2-2; 10 bases fit TRBD2. V trimming: 2 bases; J trimming: 5 bases; junction bases outside the gene matches: 5. This CDR3 contains 16 residues. CDR1 is SNHLY, CDR2 FYNNEI, per germline. The CDR3 loop is CASSELAGAGTGELFF. The CDR3 DNA follows: TGTGCCAGCAGTGAACTAGCGGGGGCGGGGACCGGGGAGCTGTTTTTT.

This chain links TRBV9 with TRBJ2-5, with TRBD2 matching over 15 bases. The CDR3 consists of 19 residues. From germline, CDR1 is SGDLS and CDR2 YYNGEE. V lost 4 bases to trimming and J lost 1 base; unmatched junction nucleotides: 11. CDR3 nucleotides: TGTGCCAGCAGCCCAAGGGGACTAGCGGGAGGAGGGTTCCAAGAGACCCAGTACTTC. It codes for CASSPRGLAGGGFQETQYF.

This clone showed up just once. This sequence joins TRBV6-5 and TRBJ2-5, with D perhaps matching TRBD1 (5 bases). Germline lookup yields CDR1 MNHEY and CDR2 SVGAGI. The CDR3 is 13 residues long. The V gene lost 7 bases and the J gene lost 5 bases, with 14 bases spanning the gap. CDR3 nucleotides: TGTGCCAGCACCCCAGGGTATCAGGAGACCCAGTACTTC. It yields the protein CASTPGYQETQYF.